These 29 T cell receptor beta chains originate from one sample sequenced in a study of T-cell reconstitution after alpha-beta-depleted transplantation in children. Researchers prepared the TCRbeta library using unique molecular identifiers, the study reports. Each CDR3 protein is one row after TCRdb ran MiXCR on the PCR reads. In the table there are fewer than 400,000 distinct CDR3 sequences, about 20% of which are singletons. The sequencing used PBMCs from the stem cell graft donor, collected from the stem cell graft. The receptors come from a human donor who donated a stem cell graft to a child with acute myeloid leukemia.

This clonotype has a count of ten or more. V gene TRBV7-6 combines with J gene TRBJ1-5; D gene ambiguous. The V gene's germline CDR1 is SGHVS and CDR2 FNYEAQ. V dropped 1 base and J dropped 6 bases, with 13 bases sitting between them. The CDR3 runs to 15 residues. The CDR3 protein is CASSLEAGFSQPQHF. Written as DNA, the CDR3 is TGTGCCAGCAGCTTAGAGGCGGGGTTCTCTCAGCCCCAGCATTTT. Combining the CDR3 with reference TRBV7-6 and TRBJ1-5 gives the whole variable domain GAGVSQSPRYKVTKRGQDVALRCDPISGHVSLYWYRQALGQGPEFLTYFNYEAQQDKSGLPNDRFSAERPEGSISTLTIQRTEQRDSAMYRCASSLEAGFSQPQHFGDGTRLSIL.

This clonotype was counted many times. The chain is built from TRBV29-1 and TRBJ1-2, with D possibly matching TRBD1 (5 bases). This CDR3 spans 14 amino acids. Trimming shortened V by 2 bases and J by 6 bases, and 16 bases separated the two germline ends. Germline values: CDR1 SQVTM, CDR2 ANQGSEA. CDR3 residues: CSVEQAWGGDGYTF. CDR3 coding DNA: TGCAGCGTTGAACAGGCCTGGGGGGGAGATGGCTACACCTTC.

There are a few counts of this clonotype. The rearrangement uses TRBV6-1 and TRBJ2-1; 10 bases agree with TRBD1. The CDR3 runs 15 residues. V lost 6 bases to trimming and J lost 7 bases; unmatched junction nucleotides: 9. Germline-derived CDR1 and CDR2 are MNHNS and SASEGT. CDR3 in amino acids: CASRAGTGVGNEQFF. CDR3 nucleotides: TGTGCCAGCAGGGCCGGGACAGGGGTGGGGAATGAGCAGTTCTTC.

This clonotype turned up a few times. The chain has TRBV27 and TRBJ1-6, with D unclear. The CDR3 consists of 14 residues. Germline CDR1 MNHEY, CDR2 SMNVEV (reference sequence). With 5 bases removed from V and 10 bases from J, the gap between germline ends came to 15 bases. CDR3 nucleotide sequence: TGTGCCAGCAGTCCCCGACGGGGTCGCTCACCCCTCCACTTT. Translated, it gives CASSPRRGRSPLHF.

The chain is built from TRBV24-1 and TRBJ2-3; TRBD1 might be the D (6 bases). The CDR3 sequence is 14 residues long. Looked up from germline, CDR1 is KGHDR and CDR2 is SFDVKD. Trimming shortened V by 3 bases and J by 3 bases, and 9 bases separated the two germline ends. CDR3 in amino acids: CATSDPGETDTQYF. The CDR3 DNA reads TGTGCCACCAGTGATCCAGGGGAGACAGATACGCAGTATTTT.

This clonotype was seen repeatedly, ten times or more. CDR3 bases: TGCAGCGTTGGTTTCGAGCGGGAGTTATACGAGCAGTACTTC. Protein product: CSVGFERELYEQYF. The rearrangement uses TRBV29-1 and TRBJ2-7; TRBD2 matches 8 bases. Per the germline V gene, CDR1 is SQVTM and CDR2 is ANQGSEA. CDR3 length: 14 residues. Trimming removed 4 bases from V and 4 bases from J; junction bases left unmatched: 9.

The CDR3 sequence: CASSQGTDPYNEQFF. DNA for the CDR3: TGCGCCAGCAGCCAGGGGACAGACCCCTACAATGAGCAGTTCTTC. This chain joins TRBV4-3 and TRBJ2-1; 7 bases line up with TRBD1. Germline CDR1 LGHNA, CDR2 YSLEER. The CDR3 loop spans 15 amino acids. The junction had 4 bases not matched to a gene; V was cut back by 3 bases and J by 2 bases.

V is TRBV15 and J is TRBJ2-1; TRBD2 matches 12 bases. The CDR3 runs 17 residues. V trimming: 1 base; J trimming: 5 bases; junction bases outside the gene matches: 6. The germline CDR1 and CDR2 sequences are LNHNV and YYDKDF (reference sequence). CDR3 amino acids: CATSRVPRLAGDNEQFF. The CDR3 region has the DNA TGTGCCACCAGCAGAGTCCCGAGACTAGCGGGAGACAATGAGCAGTTCTTC.

V gene TRBV6-5 combines with J gene TRBJ2-5; a possible D gene is TRBD2 (5 bases). CDR1 MNHEY and CDR2 SVGAGI come from the germline V gene. V gave up 0 bases and J gave up 5 bases, with 7 bases separating them. The CDR3 is 13 residues long. The CDR3 nucleotides read TGTGCCAGCAGTTACTCGGGGAGTGAGACCCAGTACTTC. This sequence encodes CASSYSGSETQYF.

The rearrangement joins TRBV20-1 to TRBJ1-5; D may be TRBD1 (5 bases). This CDR3 comprises 12 residues. V was cut by 3 bases and J by 3 bases, with 6 bases left in between. The germline V gene has CDR1 DFQATT and CDR2 SNEGSKA (reference sequence). CDR3 in DNA: TGCAGTGCTAGGGGGACCAATCAGCCCCAGCATTTT. Its translation is CSARGTNQPQHF.

The gene calls are TRBV27 and TRBJ2-2, with D possibly TRBD1 on 6 matching bases. This CDR3 has 15 residues. Germline assignment: CDR1 MNHEY and CDR2 SMNVEV (reference sequence). V lost 8 bases to trimming and J lost 2 bases, with 15 bases between them. The CDR3 loop reads CASHTGILNTGELFF. The CDR3 DNA reads TGTGCCAGCCATACAGGGATTCTCAACACCGGGGAGCTGTTTTTT.

This rearrangement joins TRBV29-1 to TRBJ2-5; TRBD2 might be the D (6 bases). Trimming took 3 bases from V and 2 from J, leaving 16 bases between them. CDR1 and CDR2 (germline): SQVTM, ANQGSEA. The CDR3 contains 15 residues. CDR3 coding DNA: TGCAGCGTTGACGGCCCGGCCGGGGGACAAGAGACCCAGTACTTC. Amino acid sequence: CSVDGPAGGQETQYF.

V is TRBV2 and J is TRBJ2-1; 11 bases are shared with TRBD2. Trimming cost V 6 bases and J 8 bases; bases outside gene matches: 9. Germline V gene data show CDR1 as SNHLY and CDR2 as FYNNEI. This CDR3 has 15 residues. Here the CDR3 reads CASRPLAGVVDEQFF. The DNA of the CDR3 is TGTGCCAGCAGGCCACTAGCGGGAGTGGTCGATGAGCAGTTCTTC.

This chain connects TRBV12-3 or TRBV12-4 to TRBJ2-7; 12 bases fit TRBD2. The CDR3 sequence is 13 residues long. Trimming at V came to 7 bases and at J to 5 bases, leaving 3 bases not matched to a gene. The CDR3 sequence: CASTTSGRNEQYF. CDR3 DNA sequence: TGTGCCAGCACGACTAGCGGGAGAAACGAGCAGTACTTC.

This chain uses TRBV11-1 with TRBJ1-5, with D perhaps TRBD1 (5 bases). Germline V CDR1 and CDR2: SGHAT, FQDESV (reference sequence). CDR3 size: 17 residues. V was cut by 1 base and J by 2 bases, with 15 bases left in between. The CDR3 nucleotides read TGTGCCAGCAGCTTAGTAAAGGGGCGCGGGGGCAATCAGCCCCAGCATTTT. Protein: CASSLVKGRGGNQPQHF. Full variable domain (rest looked up from reference TRBV11-1 and TRBJ1-5): EAEVAQSPRYKITEKSQAVAFWCDPISGHATLYWYRQILGQGPELLVQFQDESVVDDSQLPKDRFSAERLKGVDSTLKIQPAELGDSAMYLCASSLVKGRGGNQPQHFGDGTRLSIL.

This clonotype has more than one count but fewer than ten. The gene calls are TRBV7-6 and TRBJ2-4; 8 bases are a match to TRBD1. CDR1 and CDR2 (germline): SGHVS, FNYEAQ. This CDR3 has 16 residues. V trimming: 5 bases; J trimming: 6 bases; junction bases outside the gene matches: 12. The chain's CDR3 is CASSAHRDRNRNIQYF. The CDR3 DNA reads as TGTGCCAGCAGCGCCCACCGGGACAGGAACAGAAACATTCAGTACTTC. Supplemented by reference TRBV7-6 and TRBJ2-4, the full variable domain reads GAGVSQSPRYKVTKRGQDVALRCDPISGHVSLYWYRQALGQGPEFLTYFNYEAQQDKSGLPNDRFSAERPEGSISTLTIQRTEQRDSAMYRCASSAHRDRNRNIQYFGAGTRLSVL.

This clonotype was detected a few times. The chain carries TRBV3-1 and TRBJ2-1, with D perhaps TRBD1 (5 bases). Trimming removed 0 bases from V and 2 bases from J, with 14 bases in between. In germline, CDR1 is LGHDT, CDR2 YNNKEL (reference sequence). The CDR3 runs 17 residues. In DNA, the CDR3 is TGTGCCAGCAGCCAAGATGGGCAAGGGGCTACCTACAATGAGCAGTTCTTC. Translated, it gives CASSQDGQGATYNEQFF.

This clonotype has only a few counts. The gene calls are TRBV20-1 and TRBJ2-3; 9 bases fit TRBD2. CDR1 is DFQATT, CDR2 SNEGSKA, per germline (reference sequence). The CDR3 sequence is 15 residues long. Losses at the gene ends were 0 bases for V and 1 base for J; bases not matched to a gene: 2. The CDR3 region has the DNA TGCAGTGCTAGAGATCCTAGCGGGGGCACAGATACGCAGTATTTT. Translating it yields CSARDPSGGTDTQYF.

This clonotype appeared a few times. The chain combines TRBV6-2 or TRBV6-3 with TRBJ1-1; TRBD1 matches 9 bases. The CDR3 runs 12 residues. V trimming: 8 bases; J trimming: 3 bases; junction bases outside the gene matches: 1. Looked up from germline, CDR1 is MNHEY and CDR2 is SVGEGT. The CDR3 reads CASRDRDTEAFF. CDR3 in DNA: TGTGCCAGCCGGGACAGGGACACTGAAGCTTTCTTT.

This clonotype has more than one count but fewer than ten. The chain has TRBV29-1 and TRBJ2-4; either TRBD1 or TRBD2 may fit D (5 bases each). Germline CDR1 SQVTM, CDR2 ANQGSEA. V was shortened by 4 bases and J by 0 bases, with 7 bases between the two germline ends. The CDR3 has 13 amino acids. CDR3 coding DNA: TGCAGCGTTGGGGACCTAGCCAAAAACATTCAGTACTTC. Amino acids: CSVGDLAKNIQYF.

This clonotype was detected many times. The chain recombines TRBV10-3 with TRBJ1-1; 7 bases fit TRBD1. The CDR3 totals 12 residues. Germline CDR1 ENHRY, CDR2 SYGVKD. The J segment lost 5 bases and the V segment lost 6 bases, leaving 3 bases of the junction unmatched. DNA of the CDR3: TGTGCCATCAGCTTACAGGGGACTGAAGCTTTCTTT. Translation: CAISLQGTEAFF.

This clonotype was detected only a few times. J is TRBJ2-5 and V is TRBV29-1, with D possibly matching TRBD2 (7 bases). This CDR3 is 15 amino acids long. Trimming pared 6 bases from V and 1 base from J, leaving 18 bases between. Per germline, CDR1 SQVTM and CDR2 ANQGSEA. The CDR3 coding sequence is TGCAGCGTCCAGATAGGGGGAGGGGTCCAAGAGACCCAGTACTTC. Protein product: CSVQIGGGVQETQYF. The full variable domain, its missing parts supplied by reference TRBV29-1 and TRBJ2-5, is SAVISQKPSRDICQRGTSLTIQCQVDSQVTMMFWYRQQPGQSLTLIATANQGSEATYESGFVIDKFPISRPNLTFSTLTVSNMSPEDSSIYLCSVQIGGGVQETQYFGPGTRLLVL.

This chain links TRBV21-1 with TRBJ2-5; the table's D call, TRBD1, was not checked against the DNA. TRBV21-1 is a recognized pseudogene. The CDR3 runs to 15 residues. The CDR3 DNA reads as TGTGCCATCCACTCAGGGGCCACCCCGCCGGGGACCCAGTACTTC. This gives the protein CAIHSGATPPGTQYF.

The sample holds one count of this clonotype. This chain uses TRBV5-1 with TRBJ1-3, with unresolved D. V lost 2 bases and J lost 2, with 8 bases in between. Germline V lookup: CDR1 SGHRS, CDR2 YFSETQ. The CDR3 sequence is 14 residues long. Here the CDR3 DNA reads TGCGCCAGCAGCTTAGCGGCAGCTGGAAACACCATATATTTT. Residues: CASSLAAAGNTIYF.

This chain joins TRBV3-1 and TRBJ1-1; tentatively, D is TRBD1 (6 bases). This CDR3 is built from 14 residues. With 1 base removed from V and 4 bases from J, the gap between germline ends came to 10 bases. Germline V CDR1 and CDR2: LGHDT, YNNKEL (reference sequence). The CDR3 loop reads CASSQGTGSTEAFF. In nucleotides, the CDR3 is TGTGCCAGCAGCCAAGGAACAGGGTCCACTGAAGCTTTCTTT.

The chain couples TRBV7-2 to TRBJ2-7; D gene uncertain. Germline V gene sequence: CDR1 SGHTA, CDR2 FQGNSA. The V end lost 1 base, the J end lost 3 bases, and 10 bases lay between the germline ends. The CDR3 covers 14 residues. The CDR3 here is CASSLESLFYEQYF. In nucleotides, the CDR3 is TGTGCCAGCAGCTTAGAATCACTGTTCTACGAGCAGTACTTC.

The chain has TRBV20-1 and TRBJ2-2; tentatively, D is TRBD1 (6 bases). V lost 3 bases, J lost 0 bases, and 11 bases lay in between. The V gene's germline CDR1 is DFQATT and CDR2 SNEGSKA (reference sequence). The CDR3 contains 15 residues. CDR3 nucleotides: TGCAGTGCTAGGCTACAGGGACCGAACACCGGGGAGCTGTTTTTT. Protein: CSARLQGPNTGELFF.

The chain combines TRBV2 with TRBJ2-1; tentatively, D is TRBD1 or TRBD2 (5 bases each). Germline V gene lookup returns CDR1 SNHLY and CDR2 FYNNEI. The germline V and J ends were trimmed by 2 bases and 10 bases, with 12 bases remaining between them. CDR3 length: 13 amino acids. The CDR3 sequence: CASSELGEREQFF. The CDR3 DNA reads TGTGCCAGCAGTGAATTGGGGGAAAGAGAGCAGTTCTTC. The entire variable domain, with the rest obtained from reference TRBV2 and TRBJ2-1, is as follows: EPEVTQTPSHQVTQMGQEVILRCVPISNHLYFYWYRQILGQKVEFLVSFYNNEISEKSEIFDDQFSVERPDGSNFTLKIRSTKLEDSAMYFCASSELGEREQFFGPGTRLTVL.

The genes are TRBV14 and TRBJ1-2; unclear D gene. Germline values: CDR1 SGHDN, CDR2 FVKESK. The CDR3 runs 11 residues. Trimming removed 8 bases at V and 8 bases at J, with 12 bases between. CDR3 nucleotides: TGTGCCAGCCAACACCATGGCGGCTACACCTTC. Translated, it gives CASQHHGGYTF.